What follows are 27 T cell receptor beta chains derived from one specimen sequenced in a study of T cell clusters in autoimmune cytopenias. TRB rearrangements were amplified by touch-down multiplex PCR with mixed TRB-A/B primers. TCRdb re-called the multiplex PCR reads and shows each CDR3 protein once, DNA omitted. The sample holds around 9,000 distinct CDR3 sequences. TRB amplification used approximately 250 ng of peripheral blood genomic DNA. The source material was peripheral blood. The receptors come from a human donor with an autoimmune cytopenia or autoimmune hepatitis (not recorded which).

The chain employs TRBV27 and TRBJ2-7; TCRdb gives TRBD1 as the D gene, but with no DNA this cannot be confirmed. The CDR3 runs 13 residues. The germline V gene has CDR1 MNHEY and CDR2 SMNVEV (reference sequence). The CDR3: CASQGWESYEQYF.

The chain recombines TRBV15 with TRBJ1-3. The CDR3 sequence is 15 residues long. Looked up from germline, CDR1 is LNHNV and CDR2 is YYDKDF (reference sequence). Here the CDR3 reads CATSREFQPSDTIYF.

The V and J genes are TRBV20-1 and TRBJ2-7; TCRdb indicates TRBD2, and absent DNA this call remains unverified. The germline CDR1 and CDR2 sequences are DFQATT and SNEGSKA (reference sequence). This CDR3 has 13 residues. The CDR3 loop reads CSANREVSYEQYF.

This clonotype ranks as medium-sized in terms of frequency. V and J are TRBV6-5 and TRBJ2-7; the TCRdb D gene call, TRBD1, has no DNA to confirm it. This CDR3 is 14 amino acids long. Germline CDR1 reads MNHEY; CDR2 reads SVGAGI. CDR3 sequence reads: CASSERQGSYEQYF.

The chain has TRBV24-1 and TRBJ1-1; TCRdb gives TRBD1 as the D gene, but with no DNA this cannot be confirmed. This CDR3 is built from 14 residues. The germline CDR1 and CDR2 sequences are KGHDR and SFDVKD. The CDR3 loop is CATSPGTLNTEAFF.

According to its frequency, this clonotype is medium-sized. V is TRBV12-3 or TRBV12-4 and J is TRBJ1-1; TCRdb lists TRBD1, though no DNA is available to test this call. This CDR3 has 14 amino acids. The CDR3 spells CASRGGVRNTEAFF.

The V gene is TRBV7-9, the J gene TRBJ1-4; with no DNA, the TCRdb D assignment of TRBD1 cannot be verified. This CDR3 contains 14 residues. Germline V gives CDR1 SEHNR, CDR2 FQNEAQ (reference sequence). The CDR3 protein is CASSLGPDREKLFF.

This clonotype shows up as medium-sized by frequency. Here the CDR3 reads CASSPRPGADTQYF. The chain links TRBV27 to TRBJ2-3. Germline V lookup: CDR1 MNHEY, CDR2 SMNVEV (reference sequence). The CDR3 is made up of 14 amino acids.

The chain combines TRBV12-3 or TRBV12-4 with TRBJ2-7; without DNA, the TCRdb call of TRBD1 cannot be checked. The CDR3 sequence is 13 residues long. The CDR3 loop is CASSSDKSYEQYF.

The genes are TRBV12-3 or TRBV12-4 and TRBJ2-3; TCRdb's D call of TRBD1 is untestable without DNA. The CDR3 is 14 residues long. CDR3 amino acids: CASSLRGPPSKQYF.

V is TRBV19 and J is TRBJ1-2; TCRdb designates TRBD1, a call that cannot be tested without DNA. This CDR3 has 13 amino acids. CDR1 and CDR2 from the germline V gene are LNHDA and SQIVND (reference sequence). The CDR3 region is CASSLQGARGYTF. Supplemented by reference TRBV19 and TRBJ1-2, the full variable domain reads DGGITQSPKYLFRKEGQNVTLSCEQNLNHDAMYWYRQDPGQGLRLIYYSQIVNDFQKGDIAEGYSVSREKKESFPLTVTSAQKNPTAFYLCASSLQGARGYTFGSGTRLTVV.

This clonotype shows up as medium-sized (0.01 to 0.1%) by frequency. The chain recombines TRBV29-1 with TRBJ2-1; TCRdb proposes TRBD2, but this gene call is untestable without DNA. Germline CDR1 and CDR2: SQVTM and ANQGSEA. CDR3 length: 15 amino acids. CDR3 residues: CSVRPGLAGNNEQFF.

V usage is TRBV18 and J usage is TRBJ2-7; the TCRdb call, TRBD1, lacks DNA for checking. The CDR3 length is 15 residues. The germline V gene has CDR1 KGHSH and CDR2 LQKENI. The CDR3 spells CASSPPGQGAHEQYF.

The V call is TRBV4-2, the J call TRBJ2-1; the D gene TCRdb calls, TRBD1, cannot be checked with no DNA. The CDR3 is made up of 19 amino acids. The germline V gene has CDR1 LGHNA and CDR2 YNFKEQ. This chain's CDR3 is CASSLRVLSQGHVLNEQFF.

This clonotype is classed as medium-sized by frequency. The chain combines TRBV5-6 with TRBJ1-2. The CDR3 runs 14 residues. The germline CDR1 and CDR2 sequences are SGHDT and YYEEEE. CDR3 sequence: CASSFIQSNYGYTF. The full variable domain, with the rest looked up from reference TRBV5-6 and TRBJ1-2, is DAGVTQSPTHLIKTRGQQVTLRCSPKSGHDTVSWYQQALGQGPQFIFQYYEEEERQRGNFPDRFSGHQFPNYSSELNVNALLLGDSALYLCASSFIQSNYGYTFGSGTRLTVV.

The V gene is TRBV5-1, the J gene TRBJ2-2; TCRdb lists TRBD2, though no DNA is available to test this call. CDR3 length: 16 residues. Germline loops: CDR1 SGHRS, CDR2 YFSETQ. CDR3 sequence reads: CASSFGLAGNTGELFF.

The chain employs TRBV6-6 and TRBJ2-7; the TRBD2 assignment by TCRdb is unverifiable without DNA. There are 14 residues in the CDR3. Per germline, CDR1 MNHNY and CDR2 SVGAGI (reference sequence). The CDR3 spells CASTPGLLSYEQYF.

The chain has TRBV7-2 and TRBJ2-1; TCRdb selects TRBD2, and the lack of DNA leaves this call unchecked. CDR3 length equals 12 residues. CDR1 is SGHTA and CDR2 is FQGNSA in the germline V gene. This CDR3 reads CASSQLVPQQFF. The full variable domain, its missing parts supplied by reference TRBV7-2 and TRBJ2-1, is GAGVSQSPSNKVTEKGKDVELRCDPISGHTALYWYRQSLGQGLEFLIYFQGNSAPDKSGLPSDRFSAERTGGSVSTLTIQRTQQEDSAVYLCASSQLVPQQFFGPGTRLTVL.

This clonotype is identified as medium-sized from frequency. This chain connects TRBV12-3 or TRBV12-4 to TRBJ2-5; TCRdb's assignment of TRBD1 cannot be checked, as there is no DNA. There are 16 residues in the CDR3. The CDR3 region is CASSLGTSPMWETQYF.

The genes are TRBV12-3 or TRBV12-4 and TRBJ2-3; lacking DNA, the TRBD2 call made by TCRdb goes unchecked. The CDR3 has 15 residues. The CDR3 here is CARWAGGTFTDTQYF.

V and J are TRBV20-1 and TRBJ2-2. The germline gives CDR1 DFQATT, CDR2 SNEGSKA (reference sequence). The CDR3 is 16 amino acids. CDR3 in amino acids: CSASYRSSWYTGELFF.

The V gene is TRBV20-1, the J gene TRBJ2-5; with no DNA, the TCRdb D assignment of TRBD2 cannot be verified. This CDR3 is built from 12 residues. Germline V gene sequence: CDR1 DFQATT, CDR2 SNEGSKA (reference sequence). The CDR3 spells CSAVLAGETQYF.

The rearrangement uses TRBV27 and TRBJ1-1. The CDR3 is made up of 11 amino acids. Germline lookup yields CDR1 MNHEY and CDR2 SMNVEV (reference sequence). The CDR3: CASSSGTEAFF.

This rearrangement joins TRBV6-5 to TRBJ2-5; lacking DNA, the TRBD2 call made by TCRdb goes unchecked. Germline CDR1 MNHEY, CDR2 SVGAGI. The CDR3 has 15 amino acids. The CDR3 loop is CASSLSTGGRETQYF.

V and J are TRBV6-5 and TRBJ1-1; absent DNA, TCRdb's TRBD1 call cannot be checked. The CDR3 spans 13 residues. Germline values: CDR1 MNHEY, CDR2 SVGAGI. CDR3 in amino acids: CASKSGGNTEAFF.

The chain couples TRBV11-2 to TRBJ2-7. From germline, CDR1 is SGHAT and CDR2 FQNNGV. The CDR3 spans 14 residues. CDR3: CATRSYKTTYEQYF. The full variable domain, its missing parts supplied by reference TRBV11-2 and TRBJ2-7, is EAGVAQSPRYKIIEKRQSVAFWCNPISGHATLYWYQQILGQGPKLLIQFQNNGVVDDSQLPKDRFSAERLKGVDSTLKIQPAKLEDSAVYLCATRSYKTTYEQYFGPGTRLTVT.

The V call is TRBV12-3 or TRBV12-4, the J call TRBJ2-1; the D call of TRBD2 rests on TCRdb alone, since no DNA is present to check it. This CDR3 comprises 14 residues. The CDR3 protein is CASSFPAGYNEQFF.